These T cell receptor beta chains were read from a single sample in a study of response to subunit inactivated influenza vaccine. TCRdb fed the RT-PCR reads into MiXCR, producing one record per CDR3 protein. The sample includes 650,000 or so distinct CDR3 sequences, roughly 15% of them seen just once. The sample was PBMCs from blood, taken roughly 2 weeks before vaccination. These receptors all stem from a man aged 45 to 65 who received an inactivated influenza vaccine. Both conserved end residues are part of each CDR3. D genes are given only for firm matches. Not all rows give a size; the values are once, few, many and, for expanded clones, a class.

>few|TRBJ2-2|TRBV4-3|TRBD1
CASSQIRTGNTGELFF
TGCGCCAGCAGCCAGATAAGGACAGGGAACACCGGGGAGCTGTTTTTT
>few|TRBJ2-3|TRBV6-1|TRBD2
CASTASGRPDTQYF
TGTGCCAGCACAGCGAGCGGGAGACCAGATACGCAGTATTTT
>-|TRBJ2-1|TRBV5-5|-
CASSRRVGENEQFF
TGTGCCAGCAGCCGACGGGTCGGGGAGAATGAGCAGTTCTTC
>few|TRBJ2-1|TRBV7-9|TRBD2
CASSLSGSHYNEQFF
TGTGCCAGCAGCTTGAGCGGGAGTCACTACAATGAGCAGTTCTTC
>-|TRBJ2-7|TRBV4-3|TRBD1
CASSQGLIGQGRSYEQYF
TGCGCCAGCAGCCAGGGTTTGATCGGACAGGGGAGGTCCTACGAGCAGTACTTC
>few|TRBJ2-7|TRBV7-9|-
CASSLAMGGYEQYF
TGTGCCAGCAGCTTAGCAATGGGGGGCTACGAGCAGTACTTC
>few|TRBJ1-4|TRBV20-1|TRBD1
CSARAGGAREKLFF
TGCAGTGCTAGAGCAGGGGGCGCAAGGGAAAAACTGTTTTTT
>few|TRBJ1-2|TRBV6-5|-
CASSYGHAGGYTF
TGTGCCAGCAGTTACGGTCACGCAGGGGGCTACACCTTC
>many|TRBJ1-4|TRBV7-9|TRBD1
CASSQGQLNEKLFF
TGTGCCAGCAGCCAGGGACAGCTAAATGAAAAACTGTTTTTT
>-|TRBJ2-5|TRBV10-2|-
CASSLNRIQETQYF
TGCGCCAGCAGTCTAAACAGGATTCAAGAGACCCAGTACTTC
>-|TRBJ2-3|TRBV7-2|TRBD1
CASSPLNRGNWADTQYF
TGTGCCAGCAGCCCCCTCAACAGGGGGAATTGGGCAGATACGCAGTATTTT
>-|TRBJ2-7|TRBV20-1|-
CSASRSSYYYEQYF
TGCAGTGCTAGTCGCAGTTCATACTACTACGAGCAGTACTTC
>-|TRBJ1-1|TRBV12-3/TRBV12-4|-
CASSLRGFMNTEAFF
TGTGCCAGCAGTTTAAGGGGTTTCATGAACACTGAAGCTTTCTTT
>few|TRBJ2-7|TRBV5-1|-
CASSLVAGTGSYEQYF
TGCGCCAGCAGCTTGGTGGCAGGGACTGGCTCCTACGAGCAGTACTTC
>-|TRBJ2-7|TRBV29-1|-
CSVETVSHEQYF
TGCAGCGTTGAAACAGTGTCCCACGAGCAGTACTTC
>few|TRBJ2-1|TRBV3-1|TRBD2
CASSLSRGRRGLEQFF
TGTGCCAGCAGCCTATCTCGCGGGAGAAGGGGTTTAGAGCAGTTCTTC
>few|TRBJ1-1|TRBV12-3/TRBV12-4|-
CASRPGGSEAFF
TGTGCCAGCAGACCTGGCGGCTCTGAAGCTTTCTTT
>few|TRBJ1-2|TRBV4-3|TRBD1
CASSQDRTGAYGYTF
TGCGCCAGCAGCCAAGATAGGACAGGGGCCTATGGCTACACCTTC
>few|TRBJ2-7|TRBV6-2/TRBV6-3|TRBD1
CASSYSTGQGVDYEQYF
TGTGCCAGCAGTTACTCGACGGGACAGGGGGTCGATTACGAGCAGTACTTC
>few|TRBJ2-2|TRBV10-1|-
CASSESSGAVGELFF
TGCGCCAGCAGTGAGTCGTCGGGGGCGGTCGGGGAGCTGTTTTTT
>-|TRBJ2-1|TRBV2|TRBD2
CASRAGLALGGEQFF
TGTGCCAGCAGGGCGGGACTAGCGTTAGGCGGTGAGCAGTTCTTC
>few|TRBJ2-2|TRBV5-6|TRBD1
CASSLAGQRTGELFF
TGTGCCAGCAGCTTGGCGGGACAGCGTACCGGGGAGCTGTTTTTT
>few|TRBJ2-3|TRBV6-4|TRBD1
CASSVYRGDTQYF
TGTGCCAGCAGTGTATACAGGGGCGATACGCAGTATTTT
>-|TRBJ1-5|TRBV6-5|-
CASSYGEGIGPQHF
TGTGCCAGCAGTTACGGGGAAGGGATTGGGCCCCAGCATTTT
>-|TRBJ2-2|TRBV12-3/TRBV12-4|-
CASSSQDPGELFF
TGTGCCAGCAGTTCACAGGATCCCGGGGAGCTGTTTTTT
>-|TRBJ2-3|TRBV11-2|-
CASSPQRVTDTRYF
TGTGCCAGCAGCCCACAACGGGTCACAGATACGCGGTATTTT
>few|TRBJ2-5|TRBV6-1|-
CASNTEGGRETQYF
TGTGCCAGCAATACGGAGGGGGGGAGGGAGACCCAGTACTTC
>-|TRBJ2-3|TRBV4-2|TRBD2
CASSQAPGLAGGEQYF
TGTGCCAGCAGCCAAGCTCCGGGACTAGCGGGGGGCGAACAGTATTTT
>-|TRBJ2-4|TRBV11-3|-
CASSLDRTTNIQYF
TGTGCCAGCAGCTTAGATAGGACGACAAACATTCAGTACTTC
>-|TRBJ2-2|TRBV12-3/TRBV12-4|-
CASSLALTFRAGELFF
TGTGCCAGCAGTTTAGCGCTGACTTTTCGGGCCGGGGAGCTGTTTTTT
>few|TRBJ1-1|TRBV5-1|-
CASSLGGFMNTEAFF
TGCGCCAGCAGCTTAGGGGGGTTCATGAACACTGAAGCTTTCTTT
>-|TRBJ1-2|TRBV7-9|-
CASSSPRRGYTF
TGTGCCAGCAGCTCCCCTCGGAGGGGCTACACCTTC
>-|TRBJ2-3|TRBV7-8|-
CASSSASTSTDTQYF
TGTGCCAGCAGCTCAGCTAGCACCAGCACAGATACGCAGTATTTT
>many|TRBJ2-7|TRBV10-3|-
CAISEPPGTRNTYEQYF
TGTGCCATCAGTGAGCCGCCCGGGACACGGAATACCTACGAGCAGTACTTC
>-|TRBJ2-7|TRBV28|TRBD2
CASSLLAGGIHEQYF
TGTGCCAGCAGTTTGCTGGCGGGGGGGATCCACGAGCAGTACTTC
>many|TRBJ2-1|TRBV29-1|TRBD1
CSVPGQYNEQFF
TGCAGCGTCCCGGGACAGTACAATGAGCAGTTCTTC
>-|TRBJ2-7|TRBV11-2|-
CASTFLNLPLPGRLSYEQYF
TGTGCCAGCACCTTCCTTAATTTACCCCTACCGGGACGGTTGTCCTACGAGCAGTACTTC
>-|TRBJ2-1|TRBV20-1|-
CSARDMRALYNEQFF
TGCAGTGCTAGAGATATGAGGGCTTTATACAATGAGCAGTTCTTC
>-|TRBJ2-4|TRBV20-1|TRBD1
CSAKTGEGKNIQYF
TGCAGTGCAAAGACAGGGGAAGGCAAAAACATTCAGTACTTC
>-|TRBJ2-5|TRBV20-1|TRBD1
CSARSRDSQETQYF
TGCAGTGCTAGATCCCGGGACAGCCAAGAGACCCAGTACTTC
>few|TRBJ2-7|TRBV14|-
CASSQSTQAEQYF
TGTGCCAGCAGCCAATCGACCCAAGCTGAGCAGTACTTC
>few|TRBJ1-1|TRBV18|-
CASSPTSGNTEAFF
TGTGCCAGCTCACCGACTTCCGGGAACACTGAAGCTTTCTTT
>few|TRBJ2-5|TRBV25-1|-
CASSENGPPQYF
TGTGCCAGCAGTGAGAATGGTCCACCCCAGTACTTC
>-|TRBJ2-3|TRBV5-6|-
CASSTKTFTDTQYF
TGTGCCAGCAGCACGAAAACATTCACAGATACGCAGTATTTT